Listed here are 10 T cell receptor beta chains from one sample, sequenced in a study of blood T cells in healthy people across ages. A second PCR of roughly 7 to 11 cycles used a sample-barcoded 5' primer and a J-beta primer mix. TCRdb reanalysed the 5' RACE reads using MiXCR and keeps one entry per CDR3 protein. The sample contains about 570,000 distinct CDR3 sequences, about 28% of which appear only once. This sample also appeared in a second study, on T cells of mothers and their children.

The sample consisted of blood. The receptors were sampled from a boy between 2 and 10 years old in good health.

This clonotype was seen only a few times. The V gene is TRBV7-9, the J gene TRBJ1-2, with a tentative D call TRBD1 (5 bases). The V end lost 5 bases, the J end lost 7 bases, and 17 bases lay between the germline ends. CDR3 length: 14 residues. Germline lookup yields CDR1 SEHNR and CDR2 FQNEAQ (reference sequence). CDR3 sequence: CASSRKEGPSGYTF. CDR3 nucleotide sequence: TGTGCCAGCAGCCGAAAGGAGGGACCTTCTGGCTACACCTTC. Looking up the rest from reference TRBV7-9 and TRBJ1-2 gives the full variable domain: DTGVSQNPRHKITKRGQNVTFRCDPISEHNRLYWYRQTLGQGPEFLTYFQNEAQLEKSRLLSDRFSAERPKGSFSTLEIQRTEQGDSAMYLCASSRKEGPSGYTFGSGTRLTVV.

The V and J genes are TRBV5-1 and TRBJ1-6, with TRBD1 identical over 7 bases. Germline lookup yields CDR1 SGHRS and CDR2 YFSETQ. This CDR3 is 14 amino acids long. The trim removed 6 bases at V and 8 bases at J, leaving 8 bases unmatched. The CDR3 coding sequence is TGCGCCAGCACCCTTAGACAGGGTGATTCACCCCTCCACTTT. Encoded protein: CASTLRQGDSPLHF.

This sequence joins TRBV12-3 or TRBV12-4 and TRBJ2-7; 15 bases agree with TRBD2. J was trimmed by 3 bases and V by 6 bases; bases with no gene match: 6. The CDR3 sequence is 16 residues long. CDR3 coding DNA: TGTGCCAGCAGCCGTAGGACTAGCGGGAGGGTCTACGAGCAGTACTTC. It is translated as CASSRRTSGRVYEQYF.

The chain recombines TRBV12-3 or TRBV12-4 with TRBJ2-3; tentative D call: TRBD1 (6 bases). CDR3 length equals 15 residues. Trimming removed 6 bases at V and 6 bases at J, with 19 bases between. CDR3 nucleotides: TGTGCCAGCAGGTTGCGGCGAGGGGGTCGTGATACGCAGTATTTT. Its protein product is CASRLRRGGRDTQYF.

This clonotype was detected a few times. A much larger clonotype is one base distant, so this may be a read error. The chain employs TRBV19 and TRBJ2-3, with D perhaps matching TRBD1 (6 bases). There are 17 residues in the CDR3. Germline V CDR1 and CDR2: LNHDA, SQIVND (reference sequence). V was clipped by 5 bases and J by 0 bases, with 18 bases between them. Written as DNA, the CDR3 is TGTGCCAGTAGTGGTTCTTCGGGACACTCTAGCACAGATACGCAGTATTTT. It codes for CASSGSSGHSSTDTQYF.

The chain's CDR3 is CASSLAEGYTDTQYF. CDR3 bases: TGTGCCAGCAGTTTAGCGGAGGGCTACACAGATACGCAGTATTTT. The rearrangement links TRBV12-3 or TRBV12-4 to TRBJ2-3, with a possible D match to TRBD2 (6 bases). CDR3 length: 15 residues. The V and J ends lost 0 bases and 2 bases respectively, with 9 bases between them.

The genes are TRBV5-1 and TRBJ1-2; D ambiguous. The V end lost 2 bases, the J end lost 0 bases, and 8 bases lay between the germline ends. Germline V gene sequence: CDR1 SGHRS, CDR2 YFSETQ. This CDR3 spans 14 amino acids. The DNA of the CDR3 is TGCGCCAGCAGCTTTGACGGCTCTAACTATGGCTACACCTTC. Its protein is CASSFDGSNYGYTF.

This chain links TRBV15 with TRBJ2-5; D is unclear. The V end lost 1 base, the J end lost 11 bases, and 14 bases lay between the germline ends. The germline V gene has CDR1 LNHNV and CDR2 YYDKDF (reference sequence). The CDR3 is made up of 13 amino acids. The CDR3, as DNA: TGTGCCACCAGCAGAGGGTCCTTTGAGGAGCAGTACTTC. Translated: CATSRGSFEEQYF.

Here the CDR3 reads CASSTATGAYEQYF. CDR3 sequence (DNA): TGCGCCAGCAGCACCGCGACAGGAGCCTACGAGCAGTACTTC. The rearrangement joins TRBV5-1 to TRBJ2-7; D is perhaps TRBD1 (6 bases). Trimming removed 4 bases at V and 2 bases at J, with 13 bases between. Germline-derived CDR1 and CDR2 are SGHRS and YFSETQ. The CDR3 has 14 amino acids.

This clonotype was detected a few times. Sequence at one end of the junction differs from germline and may be a read error. The chain employs TRBV7-2 and TRBJ2-5; D possibly corresponds to TRBD1 (5 bases). This CDR3 region has 13 residues. Germline loops: CDR1 SGHTA, CDR2 FQGNSA. The CDR3 sequence: CASSLSGPCCEFF. The CDR3 DNA sequence: TGTGCCAGCAGCTTATCAGGGCCATGTTGTGAGTTCTTC.